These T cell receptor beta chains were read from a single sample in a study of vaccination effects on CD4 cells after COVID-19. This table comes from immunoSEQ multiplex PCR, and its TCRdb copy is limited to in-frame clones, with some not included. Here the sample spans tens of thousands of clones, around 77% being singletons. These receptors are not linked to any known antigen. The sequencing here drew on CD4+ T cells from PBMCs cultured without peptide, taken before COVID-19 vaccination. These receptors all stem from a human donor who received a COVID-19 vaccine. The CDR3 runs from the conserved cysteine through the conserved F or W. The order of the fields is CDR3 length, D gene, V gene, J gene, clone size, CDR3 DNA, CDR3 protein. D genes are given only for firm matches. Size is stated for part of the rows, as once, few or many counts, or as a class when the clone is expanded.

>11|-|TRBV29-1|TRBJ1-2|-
TGCAGCCTGTACACCTCAGGTGGCTACACCTTC
CSLYTSGGYTF
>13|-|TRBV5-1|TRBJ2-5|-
TGCGCCAGCAGCACCGGACACGGCGAGACCCAGTACTTC
CASSTGHGETQYF
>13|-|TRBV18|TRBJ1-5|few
TGTGCCAGCTCACCCGTGAAGGATCAGCCCCAGCATTTT
CASSPVKDQPQHF
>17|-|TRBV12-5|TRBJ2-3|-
TGTGCTAGTGGTTCCCGAACCGCGGGACAACGCACAGATACGCAGTATTTT
CASGSRTAGQRTDTQYF
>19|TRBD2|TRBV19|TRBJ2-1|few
TGTGCCAGTAGTATAGCTAGCGGGGGGGCCAGTAGATCCTACAATGAGCAGTTCTTC
CASSIASGGASRSYNEQFF
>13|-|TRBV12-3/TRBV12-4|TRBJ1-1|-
TGTGCCAGCAGTTTGGCTGTACACACTGAAGCTTTCTTT
CASSLAVHTEAFF
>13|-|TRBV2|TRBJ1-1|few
TGTGCCAGCGCAAAAGGGGGAACCACTGAAGCTTTCTTT
CASAKGGTTEAFF
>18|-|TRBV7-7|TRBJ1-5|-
TGTGCCAGCAGCTACAGACGTGGGGGGGACTATAGCAATCAGCCCCAGCATTTT
CASSYRRGGDYSNQPQHF
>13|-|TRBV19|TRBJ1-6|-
TGTGCCAGTAGTCGTCAGCTAAATTCACCCCTCCACTTT
CASSRQLNSPLHF
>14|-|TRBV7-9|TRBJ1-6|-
TGTGCCAGCAGCCAAACAATCACGAATTCACCCCTCCACTTT
CASSQTITNSPLHF
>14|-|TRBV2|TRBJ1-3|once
TGTGCCAGTTCCAGAGCAGACTCTGGAAACACCATATATTTT
CASSRADSGNTIYF
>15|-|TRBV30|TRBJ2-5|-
TGTGCCTGGAGTAGGGTGGCGGGCCTACAAGAGACCCAGTACTTC
CAWSRVAGLQETQYF
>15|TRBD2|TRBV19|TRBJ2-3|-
TGTGCCAGTAGAATACTAGCGGGTGAGACAGATACGCAGTATTTT
CASRILAGETDTQYF
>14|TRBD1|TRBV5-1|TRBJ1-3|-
TGCGCCAGCAGCATAGGGACAGGGGGAAACACCATATATTTT
CASSIGTGGNTIYF
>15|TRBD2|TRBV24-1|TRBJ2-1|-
TGTGCCACCAGTGAAACTAGCGGGGGGGCCAATGAGCAGTTCTTC
CATSETSGGANEQFF
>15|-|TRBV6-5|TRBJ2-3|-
TGTGCCAGCAGTCAGACTCCTCACGGCACAGATACGCAGTATTTT
CASSQTPHGTDTQYF
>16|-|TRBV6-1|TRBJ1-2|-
TGTGCCAGCAGTGCGACAAAGGCCGGGACAAGATATGGCTACACCTTC
CASSATKAGTRYGYTF
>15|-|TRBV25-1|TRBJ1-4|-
TGTGCCAGCAGCCCCTTGGGGACGGCTAATGAAAAACTGTTTTTT
CASSPLGTANEKLFF
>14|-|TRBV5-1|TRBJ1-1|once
TGCGCCAGCTCCACTGGAGCGGAGTCTAACGAAGCTTTCTTT
CASSTGAESNEAFF
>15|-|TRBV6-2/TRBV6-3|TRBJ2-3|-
TGTGCCAGCAGTCGAGGGGGGGCAGGTGGAGATACGCAGTATTTT
CASSRGGAGGDTQYF
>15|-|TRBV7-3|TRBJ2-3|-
TGTGCCAGCAGCTTAACGGGCCCGAGCACAGATACGCAGTATTTT
CASSLTGPSTDTQYF
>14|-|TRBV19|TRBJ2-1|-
TGTGCCAGTAGTTTCGAACCTAGATGGAACGAGCAGTTCTTC
CASSFEPRWNEQFF
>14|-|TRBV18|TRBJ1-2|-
TGTGCCAGCTCATTTGGAGTAATCAGCTATGGCTACACCTTC
CASSFGVISYGYTF
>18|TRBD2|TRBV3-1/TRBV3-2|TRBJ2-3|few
TGTGCCAGCAGCAGGGAGGGACTAGCGGGGGGAGGGACAGATACGCAGTATTTT
CASSREGLAGGGTDTQYF
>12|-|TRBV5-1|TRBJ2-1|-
TGCGCCAGCAGCCCCACCATGGGGGAGCAGTTCTTC
CASSPTMGEQFF
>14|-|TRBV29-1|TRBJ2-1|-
TGCAGCGCCGAAACAGGGAGCTCCTACAATGAGCAGTTCTTC
CSAETGSSYNEQFF
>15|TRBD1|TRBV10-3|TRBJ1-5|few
TGTGCCATCAACGAACAGGGGTTGAGCAATCAGCCCCAGCATTTT
CAINEQGLSNQPQHF
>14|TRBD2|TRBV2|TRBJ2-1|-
TGTGCCAGCAGGGGAGGGACCTACTACAATGAGCAGTTCTTC
CASRGGTYYNEQFF
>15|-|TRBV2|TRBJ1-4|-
TGTGCCAGCAGACAACAGGGTCTGCTAGGGGAAAAACTGTTTTTT
CASRQQGLLGEKLFF
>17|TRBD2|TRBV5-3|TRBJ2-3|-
TGTGCCAGAAGCCTACCGACTAGCGGGCTTATCACAGATACGCAGTATTTT
CARSLPTSGLITDTQYF
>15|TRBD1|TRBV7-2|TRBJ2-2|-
TGTGCCAGCAGCAGTGACAGGGTGAACACCGGGGAGCTGTTTTTT
CASSSDRVNTGELFF
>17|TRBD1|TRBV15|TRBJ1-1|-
TGTGCCACCAGCAGAGGGAAGACAGGGGGAACAAACACTGAAGCTTTCTTT
CATSRGKTGGTNTEAFF
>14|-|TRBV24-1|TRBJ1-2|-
TGTGCCACCAGTCGGTCAGGGAGCAACTATGGCTACACCTTC
CATSRSGSNYGYTF
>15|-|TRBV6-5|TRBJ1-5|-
TGTGCCAGCAGTTACCTAGGGGATGGCAATCAGCCCCAGCATTTT
CASSYLGDGNQPQHF
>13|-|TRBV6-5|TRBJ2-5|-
TGTGCCAGCAGAACAGGGCTCTGGGCGACCCAGTACTTC
CASRTGLWATQYF
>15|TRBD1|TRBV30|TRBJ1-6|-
TGTGCCTGGAGTCGCCAGGGGGCATGGGATTCACCCCTCCACTTT
CAWSRQGAWDSPLHF
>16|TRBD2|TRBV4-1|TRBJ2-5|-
TGCGCCAGCAGCCAAGGGACTAGCGGGGGACAAGAGACCCAGTACTTC
CASSQGTSGGQETQYF
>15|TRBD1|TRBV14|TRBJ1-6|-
TGTGCCAGCAGCCAACCTGGGACAGGCAATTCACCCCTCCACTTT
CASSQPGTGNSPLHF
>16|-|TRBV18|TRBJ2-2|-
TGTGCCAGCTCACCCCGGACAGACCGTTGGACCGGGGAGCTGTTTTTT
CASSPRTDRWTGELFF
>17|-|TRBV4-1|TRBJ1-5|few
TGCGCCAGCAGCCAAGGGAGTCCCGGATTTAGCAATCAGCCCCAGCATTTT
CASSQGSPGFSNQPQHF
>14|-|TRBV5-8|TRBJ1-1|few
TGTGCCAGCCCAACTTTCCGGGGGAACACTGAAGCTTTCTTT
CASPTFRGNTEAFF
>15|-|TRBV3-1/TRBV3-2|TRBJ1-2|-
TGTGCCAGCAGCCGGACCCGAGGGGGGGGCTATGGCTACACCTTC
CASSRTRGGGYGYTF
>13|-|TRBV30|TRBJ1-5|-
TGTGCCTGGAGTGTTCGGGGAAATCAGCCCCAGCATTTT
CAWSVRGNQPQHF
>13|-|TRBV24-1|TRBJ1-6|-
TGTGCCACCAGTGTAGGTGAAGGTTCACCCCTCCACTTT
CATSVGEGSPLHF